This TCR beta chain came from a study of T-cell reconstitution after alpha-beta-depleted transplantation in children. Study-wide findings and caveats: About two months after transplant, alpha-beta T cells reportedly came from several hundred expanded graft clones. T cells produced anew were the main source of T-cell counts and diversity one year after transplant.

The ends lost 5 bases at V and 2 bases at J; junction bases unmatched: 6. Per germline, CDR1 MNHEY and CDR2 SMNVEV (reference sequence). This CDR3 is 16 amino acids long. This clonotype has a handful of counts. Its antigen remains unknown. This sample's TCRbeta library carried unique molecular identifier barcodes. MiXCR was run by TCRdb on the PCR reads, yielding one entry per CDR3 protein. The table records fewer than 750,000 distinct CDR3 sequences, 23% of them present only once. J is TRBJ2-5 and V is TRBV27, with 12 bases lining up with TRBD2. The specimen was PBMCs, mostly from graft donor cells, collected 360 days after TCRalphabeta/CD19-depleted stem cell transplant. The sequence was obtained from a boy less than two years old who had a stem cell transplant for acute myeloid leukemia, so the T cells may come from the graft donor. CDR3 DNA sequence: TGTGCCAGCAGTAGAACTAGCGGGGGGCCACAAGAGACCCAGTACTTC. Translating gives CASSRTSGGPQETQYF.